Listed below are T cell receptor beta chains from one sample, sequenced in a study of blood T cell repertoires in COVID-19. Profiled with immunoSEQ multiplex PCR; TCRdb holds only in-frame clones, not every one. Here the sample spans about 130,000 clones, approximately 85% being singletons. The specimen sequenced was peripheral blood. The receptors here all came from a woman older than 75 with acute or convalescent COVID-19. The CDR3 runs from the conserved cysteine through the conserved F or W. D genes are given only for firm matches. Only part of the rows carry a size: once, few, many, or a class if the clone is expanded.

CDR3nt,CDR3aa,abundance,j_gene,d_gene,v_gene
TGTGCCAGTAGTGTGGGCAGGGGAAGGGGAAACACTGAAGCTTTCTTT,CASSVGRGRGNTEAFF,NA,TRBJ1-1,NA,TRBV19
TGTGCCAGCAGTCCCTGGACAGGTCAAGAGACCCAGTACTTC,CASSPWTGQETQYF,NA,TRBJ2-5,TRBD1,TRBV2
TGTGCCAGTAGTTTCGCAGGTAGAAGGCTTGGCTACACCTTC,CASSFAGRRLGYTF,once,TRBJ1-2,NA,TRBV19
TGTGCCAGCAGCCAATTTCTCGGGACAGACTATGGCTACACCTTC,CASSQFLGTDYGYTF,NA,TRBJ1-2,TRBD1,TRBV3-1/TRBV3-2
TGTGCCACCCAGAGGACAGGGCGGGATTCACCCCTCCACTTT,CATQRTGRDSPLHF,NA,TRBJ1-6,TRBD1,TRBV10-3
TGTGCCAGCAGTCGTACCGGGACAGGGGGCCGGTATAGCAATCAGCCCCAGCATTTT,CASSRTGTGGRYSNQPQHF,once,TRBJ1-5,TRBD1,TRBV6-2/TRBV6-3
TGTGCCAGTAGTATCGTGGGACAGGGGGCGCGGAATCAGCCCCAGCATTTT,CASSIVGQGARNQPQHF,NA,TRBJ1-5,TRBD1,TRBV19
TGTGCCAGCAGCTTCCCGCTCGGGGTGGGCTATGGCTACACCTTC,CASSFPLGVGYGYTF,NA,TRBJ1-2,NA,TRBV7-9
TGTGCCAGCAGTTACTCGTCCAGGGCTAGCGAGCAGTACTTC,CASSYSSRASEQYF,NA,TRBJ2-7,NA,TRBV6-2/TRBV6-3
TGCAGTGCTAGAGACAGGGTTGGCTACACCTTC,CSARDRVGYTF,NA,TRBJ1-2,NA,TRBV20-1
TGTGCCAGCAGCCCGTCCACGGGGTACTATGGCTACACCTTC,CASSPSTGYYGYTF,NA,TRBJ1-2,NA,TRBV27
TGTGCCAGTAGGTCCAGGACAGGATCATCCCTCCACTTT,CASRSRTGSSLHF,NA,TRBJ1-6,TRBD1,TRBV19
TGTGCCAGCAGCACCGGCGACAGGAGGCTGGCTTTCTTT,CASSTGDRRLAFF,NA,TRBJ1-1,NA,TRBV7-2
TGTGCCAGCAGCCAGGACATGAACACTGAAGCTTTCTTT,CASSQDMNTEAFF,NA,TRBJ1-1,NA,TRBV14
TGTGCCAGCAGTTCTAGCTTCGCCGGGCGCTATGGCTACACCTTC,CASSSSFAGRYGYTF,NA,TRBJ1-2,NA,TRBV5-4
TGCGCCAGCAGCCTTGCTCGGGGGTCCACAGATACGCAGTATTTT,CASSLARGSTDTQYF,NA,TRBJ2-3,NA,TRBV5-1
TGTGCCAGCAGGCCACGACCGGGAGGGATGGAAGCTTTCTTT,CASRPRPGGMEAFF,once,TRBJ1-1,NA,TRBV6-5
TGTGCCAGCAGTTTGGCCCCCATCACAGCAGAGTATGGCTACACCTTC,CASSLAPITAEYGYTF,NA,TRBJ1-2,NA,TRBV28
TGTGCCAGCAGTTATCAACTAGCGGGGAACACCGGGGAGCTGTTTTTT,CASSYQLAGNTGELFF,once,TRBJ2-2,TRBD2,TRBV6-5
TGTGCCAGCAGCTTAAACTTTTATGGCTACACCTTC,CASSLNFYGYTF,NA,TRBJ1-2,NA,TRBV7-9
TGTGCCAGCCACAGGGGGATGAACACTGAAGCTTTCTTT,CASHRGMNTEAFF,NA,TRBJ1-1,TRBD1,TRBV2
TGTGCTAGTGCCCCCGGGACTCCCCGAACAGATACGCAGTATTTT,CASAPGTPRTDTQYF,NA,TRBJ2-3,NA,TRBV12-5
TGTGCCAGCAAGGTACAGGCCGGCTCTGGAAACACCATATATTTT,CASKVQAGSGNTIYF,NA,TRBJ1-3,NA,TRBV6-5
TGTGCCAGCAGTTACCTTACACGCACAGATACGCAGTATTTT,CASSYLTRTDTQYF,NA,TRBJ2-3,NA,TRBV2
TGTGCCATCAGTGAGGACAGGGAAGACTATGGCTACACCTTC,CAISEDREDYGYTF,NA,TRBJ1-2,TRBD1,TRBV10-3
TGCGCCAGCAGCCCTAGCCATTCGGAGACCCAGTACTTC,CASSPSHSETQYF,NA,TRBJ2-5,NA,TRBV5-1
TGCGCCAGCAGGGACAGGGAGGTCACTGAAGCTTTCTTT,CASRDREVTEAFF,NA,TRBJ1-1,TRBD1,TRBV10-2
TGTGCTAGCAGCTTAGGGGCGGGGGACAGGGGCAATGAAAAACTGTTTTTT,CASSLGAGDRGNEKLFF,once,TRBJ1-4,TRBD1,TRBV7-7
TGTGCCAGCAGCCAGGACAGGTTGGAAGCTTTCTTT,CASSQDRLEAFF,NA,TRBJ1-1,TRBD1,TRBV3-1/TRBV3-2
TGTGCCAGCAGTTACCAATCGCGGGGTGGGTATGGCTACACCTTC,CASSYQSRGGYGYTF,NA,TRBJ1-2,NA,TRBV5-6
TGTGCTAGTGGTTCGGACTTTTTAGAGACCCAGTACTTC,CASGSDFLETQYF,NA,TRBJ2-5,NA,TRBV12-5
TGCGCCAGCAGCGGGGGACTGTCGGACTATGGCTACACCTTC,CASSGGLSDYGYTF,NA,TRBJ1-2,NA,TRBV5-1
TGTGCCAGCAGCTCGAGCCCGGGTCCTAGCAATCAGCCCCAGCATTTT,CASSSSPGPSNQPQHF,NA,TRBJ1-5,NA,TRBV7-6
TGTGCCAGCAGACCAGGGTACTACCAAGGGACCCAGTACTTC,CASRPGYYQGTQYF,NA,TRBJ2-5,NA,TRBV28
TGTGCCAGCAGCACCCGACAGGGTACCCCATCACCCCTCCACTTT,CASSTRQGTPSPLHF,NA,TRBJ1-6,TRBD1,TRBV7-9
TGCGCCAGCAGTCATCCGGGGTCCGAAAATGAAAAACTGTTTTTT,CASSHPGSENEKLFF,NA,TRBJ1-4,NA,TRBV10-2
TGTGCCAGTGGAGGGATTCGGTCACGTCAGCCCCAGCATTTT,CASGGIRSRQPQHF,NA,TRBJ1-5,NA,TRBV5-8
TGCGCCAGCAGCCAAGATAGTCACAGGGGGCTCAATCAGCCCCAGCATTTT,CASSQDSHRGLNQPQHF,NA,TRBJ1-5,TRBD1,TRBV4-1
TGTGCCAGCAGTTCAGGACAGTCGTATAGCAATCAGCCCCAGCATTTT,CASSSGQSYSNQPQHF,NA,TRBJ1-5,NA,TRBV6-5
TGTGCCAGCACCTCAACAGATTTCGACTATGGCTACACCTTC,CASTSTDFDYGYTF,NA,TRBJ1-2,NA,TRBV7-9
TGTGCCAGCTCCCCTGGAGGAGCCCATAATTCACCCCTCCACTTT,CASSPGGAHNSPLHF,NA,TRBJ1-6,NA,TRBV18
TGCGCCAGCAGCCAACCCGGGACTAGCGGCACAGATACGCAGTATTTT,CASSQPGTSGTDTQYF,NA,TRBJ2-3,TRBD2,TRBV4-1
TGTGCCAGCAGCCGACGTAGCGGGGGAGAAGATACGCAGTATTTT,CASSRRSGGEDTQYF,few,TRBJ2-3,TRBD2,TRBV11-2
TGTGCCAGTAGTATAAGCCCCAGGTACGGCTACACCTTC,CASSISPRYGYTF,NA,TRBJ1-2,NA,TRBV19
TGTGCCAGCAGTGAGAAGGGACAGACTAATGAAAAACTGTTTTTT,CASSEKGQTNEKLFF,NA,TRBJ1-4,TRBD1,TRBV6-1
TGCGCCAGCTCCCCGGGACATCAGGTTGAAGCTTTCTTT,CASSPGHQVEAFF,NA,TRBJ1-1,NA,TRBV10-1